Following are 26 T cell receptor beta chains from one sample sequenced in a study of beta chain features in type 1 diabetes. Antigen specificity for these receptors is unknown. Study-wide results and limits: Type 1 diabetes patients had moderately but significantly shorter TCRB CDR3s in all four CD4+ subsets.

The investigators reverse transcribed all of the isolated RNA, so they sequenced expressed TCRB transcripts. Libraries were prepared by immunoSEQ multiplex PCR; TCRdb keeps only in-frame clonotypes and omits some of them. The top ten clones hold 0.012% of a sample with approximately 250,000 clones, less than 30% of them seen once. The material sequenced was naive CD4+ T cells from blood. All receptors come from a woman aged 30 to 39 with type 1 diabetes.

V and J are TRBV10-3 and TRBJ1-2, with 7 positions matching TRBD1. The CDR3 loop spans 12 amino acids. Germline V gene data show CDR1 as ENHRY and CDR2 as SYGVKD. V lost 11 bases, J lost 5 bases, and 8 bases stayed unmatched. The CDR3 coding sequence is TGTGCCGTGTCCGGGACAGCGTATGGCTACACCTTC. This gives the protein CAVSGTAYGYTF.

This clone was seen a few times. Other nucleotide sequences in the sample specify the same CDR3. This chain uses TRBV28 with TRBJ1-2; the match to TRBD1 covers 7 bases. The germline V gene has CDR1 MDHEN and CDR2 SYDVKM. This CDR3 contains 13 residues. V was clipped by 4 bases and J by 4 bases; unmatched bases: 3. The chain's CDR3 is CASSSGQAYGYTF. The CDR3 DNA sequence: TGTGCCAGCAGTTCAGGACAGGCCTATGGCTACACCTTC.

The CDR3 sequence is CASSGDQGALWETQYF. DNA for the CDR3: TGTGCCAGCAGCGGAGATCAGGGGGCGCTATGGGAGACCCAGTACTTC. This chain uses TRBV9 with TRBJ2-5, with TRBD1 matching 8 bases. This CDR3 is built from 16 residues. Germline assignment: CDR1 SGDLS and CDR2 YYNGEE. With V trimmed by 3 bases and J by 5 bases, 12 bases remained unmatched.

The J gene is TRBJ2-1, the V gene TRBV5-1; TRBD2 matches 11 bases. CDR1 and CDR2 (germline): SGHRS, YFSETQ. CDR3 size: 16 residues. V dropped 4 bases and J dropped 7; count of bases not matched to a gene: 10. CDR3 nucleotides: TGCGCCAGCAGCGAGGTAGCGGGAGGGAATTGGAATGAGCAGTTCTTC. Translating it yields CASSEVAGGNWNEQFF.

This clone was counted only a few times. The CDR3, as DNA: TGTGCCAGCAGTTATTCCACCGGGACAACTGGAAACACCATATATTTT. This codes for CASSYSTGTTGNTIYF. The rearrangement uses TRBV6-5 and TRBJ1-3; possible D gene TRBD1, 6 bases. The CDR3 runs to 16 residues. The ends were cut back, 3 bases at V and 2 bases at J, with 14 bases in the middle. CDR1 is MNHEY, CDR2 SVGAGI, per germline.

The chain employs TRBV4-1 and TRBJ2-2; tentatively, D is TRBD2 (6 bases). Between the trimmed V and J ends, which lost 4 bases and 5 bases, there was a span of 14 bases. Germline lookup yields CDR1 MGHRA and CDR2 YSYEKL. The CDR3 extends over 15 amino acids. CDR3: CASSPFRELTGELFF. The DNA for the CDR3 is TGCGCCAGCAGCCCTTTCCGGGAGCTGACCGGGGAGCTGTTTTTT.

The V gene is TRBV25-1, the J gene TRBJ1-1, with TRBD1 matching 9 bases. Per the germline V gene, CDR1 is MGHDK and CDR2 is SYGVNS. The CDR3 extends over 14 amino acids. After removal of 4 bases from V and 3 bases from J, the junction contained 3 bases not matched to a gene. The DNA for the CDR3 is TGTGCCAGCAGTGGAGACAGGGGGGACACTGAAGCTTTCTTT. This sequence encodes CASSGDRGDTEAFF.

This chain joins TRBV6-1 and TRBJ1-2, with 8 nucleotides matching TRBD1. This CDR3 is 15 amino acids long. J gave up 8 bases and V 3 bases, and 11 bases lay outside the gene matches. The germline V gene encodes CDR1 MNHNS and CDR2 SASEGT. The CDR3 spells CASSEVAGGEGGYTF. The DNA for the CDR3 is TGTGCCAGCAGTGAGGTTGCAGGGGGCGAAGGGGGCTACACCTTC.

This clone was observed a handful of times. The rearrangement joins TRBV6-6 to TRBJ2-7; 7 nucleotides align to TRBD1. Germline trimming cut 4 bases from V and 4 bases from J; bases unmatched to any gene: 10. This CDR3 has 15 residues. The V gene's germline CDR1 is MNHNY and CDR2 SVGAGI (reference sequence). The DNA of the CDR3 is TGTGCCAGCAGTTTCCACAGTGGACAGGTGTACGAGCAGTACTTC. Encoded protein: CASSFHSGQVYEQYF.

This clone was seen more than once but under ten times. The sample has other DNA sequences that encode this CDR3 too. In DNA form, the CDR3 reads TGTGCCAGCAGTGAAGGTGGGGGGTATGGCTACACCTTC. This gives the protein CASSEGGGYGYTF. The rearrangement uses TRBV2 and TRBJ1-2; the D gene is possibly TRBD1 (5 bases). CDR1 and CDR2 (germline): SNHLY, FYNNEI. The CDR3 is 13 residues long. With 1 base removed from V and 5 bases from J, the gap between germline ends came to 8 bases.

This clone has only a few counts. This rearrangement joins TRBV4-1 to TRBJ2-3, with D hard to call. CDR1 and CDR2 (germline): MGHRA, YSYEKL. The CDR3 runs 15 residues. Trimming shortened V by 9 bases and J by 1 base, and 17 bases separated the two germline ends. CDR3 coding DNA: TGCGCCAGTAGAATCCTAGTATCCCGCACAGATACGCAGTATTTT. Encoded protein: CASRILVSRTDTQYF.

This chain connects TRBV5-1 to TRBJ2-5; D might be TRBD1 (5 bases). This CDR3 region has 12 residues. Germline assignment: CDR1 SGHRS and CDR2 YFSETQ. Trimming cost V 5 bases and J 1 base, with 6 bases left between them. In DNA, the CDR3 is TGCGCCAGCAGGGACACCCAAGAGACCCAGTACTTC. This gives the protein CASRDTQETQYF. The full variable domain, with the rest looked up from reference TRBV5-1 and TRBJ2-5, is KAGVTQTPRYLIKTRGQQVTLSCSPISGHRSVSWYQQTPGQGLQFLFEYFSETQRNKGNFPGRFSGRQFSNSRSEMNVSTLELGDSALYLCASRDTQETQYFGPGTRLLVL.

The rearrangement uses TRBV5-6 and TRBJ2-3; D is possibly TRBD2 (5 bases). CDR1 and CDR2 from the germline V gene are SGHDT and YYEEEE. Trimming pared 0 bases from V and 2 bases from J, leaving 10 bases between. CDR3 size: 15 residues. The CDR3 spells CASSLAGGDTDTQYF. The CDR3 DNA reads as TGTGCCAGCAGCTTGGCTGGAGGCGACACAGATACGCAGTATTTT.

CDR3 loop: CASSETSGITNEQFF. The CDR3 DNA follows: TGTGCCAGCAGTGAGACTAGCGGGATAACCAATGAGCAGTTCTTC. The chain uses TRBV6-1 and TRBJ2-1, with TRBD2 matching 11 bases. The CDR3 has 15 residues. Germline V gene data show CDR1 as MNHNS and CDR2 as SASEGT. V shed 3 bases, J shed 6 bases, and the junction held 4 bases outside the gene matches.

This clone was seen more than once but under ten times. The chain's CDR3 is CASSPQGSGRGSYNEQFF. DNA of the CDR3: TGTGCCAGCAGCCCCCAGGGGAGCGGGAGAGGGTCCTACAATGAGCAGTTCTTC. The chain uses TRBV7-3 and TRBJ2-1; 8 nucleotides line up with TRBD2. V dropped 5 bases and J dropped 1; count of bases not matched to a gene: 13. CDR1 and CDR2 from the germline V gene are SGHTA and FQGTGA. The CDR3 consists of 18 residues.

This clone occurred a few times. The genes are TRBV4-2 and TRBJ2-1; no firm D call. This CDR3 comprises 13 residues. The V and J ends lost 0 bases and 5 bases respectively, with 5 bases between them. CDR1 LGHNA and CDR2 YNFKEQ come from the germline V gene. Here the CDR3 reads CASSQETNNEQFF. For the CDR3, the DNA is TGTGCCAGCAGCCAAGAAACTAACAATGAGCAGTTCTTC.

The chain uses TRBV29-1 and TRBJ1-5, with D possibly TRBD1 on 6 matching bases. Trimming left V 6 bases short and J 7 bases short, with 19 bases between. CDR1 SQVTM and CDR2 ANQGSEA come from the germline V gene. This CDR3 region has 14 residues. The CDR3 DNA is TGCAGCGTCAAGACGACAGGACCGGACCAGCCCCAGCATTTT. This gives the protein CSVKTTGPDQPQHF.

This clone has a handful of counts. This rearrangement joins TRBV4-2 to TRBJ1-2; 8 bases are a match to TRBD1. CDR3 length equals 15 residues. V lost 4 bases, J lost 6 bases, and 10 bases stayed unmatched. Germline-derived CDR1 and CDR2 are LGHNA and YNFKEQ. CDR3 in amino acids: CASSPGGQGPNGYTF. The DNA of the CDR3 is TGTGCCAGCAGCCCAGGAGGACAGGGCCCAAATGGCTACACCTTC.

The V call is TRBV4-2, the J call TRBJ2-7; TRBD2 matches at 7 bases. The CDR3 has 15 amino acids. CDR1 and CDR2 from the germline V gene are LGHNA and YNFKEQ. Losses at the gene ends were 2 bases for V and 6 bases for J; bases not matched to a gene: 10. The CDR3 nucleotides are TGTGCCAGCAGCCAATGGGGGGGGAGGAGCGGCGAGCAGTACTTC. This codes for CASSQWGGRSGEQYF.

This clone was observed a handful of times. The V call is TRBV9, the J call TRBJ2-3; 9 bases are a match to TRBD2. Germline V lookup: CDR1 SGDLS, CDR2 YYNGEE. There are 17 residues in the CDR3. Trimming took 0 bases from V and 2 from J; bases not matched to a gene: 7. This CDR3 is CASSVGPAGGFTDTQYF. The CDR3 nucleotides are TGTGCCAGCAGCGTAGGCCCAGCGGGAGGCTTCACAGATACGCAGTATTTT.

This clone was seen a handful of times. The V and J genes are TRBV29-1 and TRBJ1-1; TRBD1 aligns across 10 bases. The CDR3 sequence is 16 residues long. Trimming removed 3 bases from V and 3 bases from J; junction bases left unmatched: 10. The germline CDR1 and CDR2 sequences are SQVTM and ANQGSEA. In DNA, the CDR3 is TGCAGCGTTGATCAGACCGGGACAGGGGAGTACACTGAAGCTTTCTTT. Protein: CSVDQTGTGEYTEAFF.

The chain has TRBV4-2 and TRBJ2-1; TRBD2 is a possible D gene (6 bases). V dropped 4 bases and J dropped 5 bases, with 18 bases sitting between them. The CDR3 totals 16 residues. Germline-derived CDR1 and CDR2 are LGHNA and YNFKEQ. CDR3 region: CASSPGRRDSNNEQFF. Written as DNA, the CDR3 is TGTGCCAGCAGCCCAGGTCGGAGGGATTCAAACAATGAGCAGTTCTTC.

The chain recombines TRBV28 with TRBJ2-5, with TRBD1 matching over 9 bases. Per germline, CDR1 MDHEN and CDR2 SYDVKM. The CDR3 has 15 amino acids. V trimming: 3 bases; J trimming: 5 bases; junction bases outside the gene matches: 7. The CDR3 spells CASSFHQTGGETQYF. The CDR3 DNA reads TGTGCCAGCAGTTTCCACCAGACAGGGGGGGAGACCCAGTACTTC.

The V call is TRBV7-9, the J call TRBJ2-7, with a weak D call TRBD2 (7 bases). The CDR3 sequence is 15 residues long. Germline lookup yields CDR1 SEHNR and CDR2 FQNEAQ (reference sequence). Between the trimmed V and J ends, which lost 1 base and 5 bases, there was a span of 15 bases. The CDR3 nucleotides read TGTGCCAGCAGCTTAGTGGGGGGGCACCCCAACGAGCAGTACTTC. Its translation: CASSLVGGHPNEQYF.

CDR3 protein: CASSLLGTSGQETQYF. The CDR3 DNA is TGTGCCAGCAGTTTACTTGGGACTAGCGGCCAAGAGACCCAGTACTTC. The gene calls are TRBV28 and TRBJ2-5; 11 nucleotides align to TRBD2. Per germline, CDR1 MDHEN and CDR2 SYDVKM. The CDR3 contains 16 residues. Trimming took 2 bases from V and 1 from J; bases not matched to a gene: 3.

V usage is TRBV13 and J usage is TRBJ2-6; no clear D gene. V dropped 1 base and J dropped 1 base, with 5 bases sitting between them. This CDR3 is 15 amino acids long. Germline V gene lookup returns CDR1 PRHDT and CDR2 FYEKMQ (reference sequence). This chain's CDR3 is CASSLDRSGANVLTF. The CDR3 DNA sequence: TGTGCCAGCAGCTTAGACCGGTCTGGGGCCAACGTCCTGACTTTC.